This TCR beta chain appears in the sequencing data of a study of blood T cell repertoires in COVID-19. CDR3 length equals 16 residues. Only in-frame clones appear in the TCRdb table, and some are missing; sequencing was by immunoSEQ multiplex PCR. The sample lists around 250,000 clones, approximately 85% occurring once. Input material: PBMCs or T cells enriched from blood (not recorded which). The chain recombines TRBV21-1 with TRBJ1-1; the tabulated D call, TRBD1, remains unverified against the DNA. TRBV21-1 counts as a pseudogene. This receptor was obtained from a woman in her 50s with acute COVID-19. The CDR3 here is CASSKAQVERNTEAFF. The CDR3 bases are TGTGCCAGCAGCAAAGCACAGGTTGAGCGAAACACTGAAGCTTTCTTT.